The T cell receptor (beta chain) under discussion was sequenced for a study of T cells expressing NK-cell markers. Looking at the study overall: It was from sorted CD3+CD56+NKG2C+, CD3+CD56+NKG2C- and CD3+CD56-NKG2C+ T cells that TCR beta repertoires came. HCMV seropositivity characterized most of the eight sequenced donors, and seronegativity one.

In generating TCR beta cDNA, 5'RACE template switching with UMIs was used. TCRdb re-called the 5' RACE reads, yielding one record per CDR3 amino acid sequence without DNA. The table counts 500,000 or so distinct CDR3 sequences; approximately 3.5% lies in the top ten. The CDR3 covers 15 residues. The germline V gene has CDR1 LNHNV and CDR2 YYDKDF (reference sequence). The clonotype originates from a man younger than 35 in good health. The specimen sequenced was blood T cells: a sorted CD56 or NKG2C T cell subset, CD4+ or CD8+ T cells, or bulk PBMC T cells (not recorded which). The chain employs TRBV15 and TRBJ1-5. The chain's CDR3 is CATRVGGRIDQPQHF.